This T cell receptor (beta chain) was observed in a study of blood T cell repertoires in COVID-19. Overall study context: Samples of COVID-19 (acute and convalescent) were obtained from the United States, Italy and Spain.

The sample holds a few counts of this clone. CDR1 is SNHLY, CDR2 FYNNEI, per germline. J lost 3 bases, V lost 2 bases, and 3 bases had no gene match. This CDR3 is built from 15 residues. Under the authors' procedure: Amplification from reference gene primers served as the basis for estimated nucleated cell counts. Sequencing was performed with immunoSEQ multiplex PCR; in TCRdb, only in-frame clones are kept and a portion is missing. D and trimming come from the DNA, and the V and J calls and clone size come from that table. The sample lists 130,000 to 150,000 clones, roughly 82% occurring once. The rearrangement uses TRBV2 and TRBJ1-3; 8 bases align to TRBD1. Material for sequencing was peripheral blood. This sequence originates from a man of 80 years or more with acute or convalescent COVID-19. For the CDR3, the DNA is TGTGCCAGCAGTGAACGCAGGGGGCATGGAAACACCATATATTTT. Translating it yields CASSERRGHGNTIYF.